This TCR beta chain was sequenced in a study of control samples from healthy donors and cancer patients. Data came from immunoSEQ multiplex PCR; TCRdb stores just in-frame clones and leaves some out. The profile shows fewer than 200,000 clones, 90% of them singletons. This TCR was recovered from a woman aged 45-65 years in good health. The sequencing input was blood.

CDR3 loop: CASSRTFGEKLFF. As DNA, the CDR3 is TGTGCCAGCAGTCGGACGTTCGGGGAAAAACTGTTTTTT. The gene calls are TRBV6-5 and TRBJ1-4; D unclear. Germline V gene sequence: CDR1 MNHEY, CDR2 SVGAGI. This CDR3 spans 13 amino acids. V gave up 5 bases and J gave up 8 bases, with 12 bases separating them.